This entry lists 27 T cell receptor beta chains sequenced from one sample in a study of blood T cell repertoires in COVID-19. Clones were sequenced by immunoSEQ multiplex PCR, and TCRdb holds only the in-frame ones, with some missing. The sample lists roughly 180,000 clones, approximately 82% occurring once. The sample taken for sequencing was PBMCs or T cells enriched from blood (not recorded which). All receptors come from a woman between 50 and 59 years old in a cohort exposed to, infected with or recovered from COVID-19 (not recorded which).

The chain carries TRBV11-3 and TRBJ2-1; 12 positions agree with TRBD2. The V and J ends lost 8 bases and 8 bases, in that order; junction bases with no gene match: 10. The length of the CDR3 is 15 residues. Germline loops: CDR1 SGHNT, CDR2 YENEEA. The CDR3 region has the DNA TGTGCCAGCTCCAGCGGACTAGCGGGAACCCATGAGCAGTTCTTC. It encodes CASSSGLAGTHEQFF. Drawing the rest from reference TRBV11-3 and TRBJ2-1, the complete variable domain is EAGVVQSPRYKIIEKKQPVAFWCNPISGHNTLYWYLQNLGQGPELLIRYENEEAVDDSQLPKDRFSAERLKGVDSTLKIQPAELGDSAVYLCASSSGLAGTHEQFFGPGTRLTVL.

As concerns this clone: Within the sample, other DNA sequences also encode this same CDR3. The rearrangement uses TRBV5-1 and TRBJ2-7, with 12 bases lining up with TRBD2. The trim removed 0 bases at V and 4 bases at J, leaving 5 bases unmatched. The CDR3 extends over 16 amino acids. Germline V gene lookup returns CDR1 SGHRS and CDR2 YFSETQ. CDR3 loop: CASSLAGLAGGYEQYF. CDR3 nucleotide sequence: TGCGCCAGCAGCTTGGCCGGGCTAGCGGGAGGGTACGAGCAGTACTTC.

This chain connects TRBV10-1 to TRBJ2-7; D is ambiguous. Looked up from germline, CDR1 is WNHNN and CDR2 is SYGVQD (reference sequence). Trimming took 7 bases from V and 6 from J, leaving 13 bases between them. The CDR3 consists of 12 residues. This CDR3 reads CASTILLFEQYF. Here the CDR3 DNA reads TGCGCCAGCACTATACTGCTTTTCGAGCAGTACTTC.

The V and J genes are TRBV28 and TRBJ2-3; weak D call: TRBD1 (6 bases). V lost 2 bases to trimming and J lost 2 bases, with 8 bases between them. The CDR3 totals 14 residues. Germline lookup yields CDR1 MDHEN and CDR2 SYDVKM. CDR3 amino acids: CASSLEGDTDTQYF. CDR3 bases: TGTGCCAGCAGTTTAGAGGGGGACACAGATACGCAGTATTTT.

CDR3 nucleotide sequence: TGTGCCAGCAGCCTGCGAGCGGGAGGGACGAACACCGGGGAGCTGTTTTTT. Translating gives CASSLRAGGTNTGELFF. V usage is TRBV9 and J usage is TRBJ2-2; 10 nucleotides line up with TRBD2. Trimming cost V 4 bases and J 0 bases; bases outside gene matches: 6. Germline loops: CDR1 SGDLS, CDR2 YYNGEE. The CDR3 spans 17 residues.

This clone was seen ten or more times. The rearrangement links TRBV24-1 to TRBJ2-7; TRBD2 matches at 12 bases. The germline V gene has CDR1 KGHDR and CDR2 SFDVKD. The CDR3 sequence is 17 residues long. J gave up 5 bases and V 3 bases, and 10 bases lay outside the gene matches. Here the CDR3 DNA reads TGTGCCACCAGTGATCCACAGACTAGCGGGAGAGGTAACGAGCAGTACTTC. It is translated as CATSDPQTSGRGNEQYF.

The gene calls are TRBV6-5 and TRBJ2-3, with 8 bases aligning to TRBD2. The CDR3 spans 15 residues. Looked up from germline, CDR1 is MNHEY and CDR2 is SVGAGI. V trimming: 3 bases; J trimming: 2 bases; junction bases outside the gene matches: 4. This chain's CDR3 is CASSYSGVITDTQYF. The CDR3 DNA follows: TGTGCCAGCAGTTATAGCGGGGTTATCACAGATACGCAGTATTTT.

The DNA of the CDR3 is TGTGCCAGCACCATAGCGGGACTTAACACCGGGGAGCTGTTTTTT. Amino acid sequence: CASTIAGLNTGELFF. The V and J genes are TRBV28 and TRBJ2-2, with TRBD2 identical over 8 bases. CDR1 and CDR2 from the germline V gene are MDHEN and SYDVKM. This CDR3 spans 15 amino acids. The J segment lost 2 bases and the V segment lost 7 bases, leaving 6 bases of the junction unmatched. Full variable domain (rest looked up from reference TRBV28 and TRBJ2-2): DVKVTQSSRYLVKRTGEKVFLECVQDMDHENMFWYRQDPGLGLRLIYFSYDVKMKEKGDIPEGYSVSREKKERFSLILESASTNQTSMYLCASTIAGLNTGELFFGEGSRLTVL.

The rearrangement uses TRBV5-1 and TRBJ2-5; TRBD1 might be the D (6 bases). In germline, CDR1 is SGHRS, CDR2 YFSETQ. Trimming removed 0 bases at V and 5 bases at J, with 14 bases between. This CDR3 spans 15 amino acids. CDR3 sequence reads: CASSLGGTQGETQYF. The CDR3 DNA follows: TGCGCCAGCAGCTTGGGAGGGACCCAGGGGGAGACCCAGTACTTC. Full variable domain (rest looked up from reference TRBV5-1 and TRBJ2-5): KAGVTQTPRYLIKTRGQQVTLSCSPISGHRSVSWYQQTPGQGLQFLFEYFSETQRNKGNFPGRFSGRQFSNSRSEMNVSTLELGDSALYLCASSLGGTQGETQYFGPGTRLLVL.

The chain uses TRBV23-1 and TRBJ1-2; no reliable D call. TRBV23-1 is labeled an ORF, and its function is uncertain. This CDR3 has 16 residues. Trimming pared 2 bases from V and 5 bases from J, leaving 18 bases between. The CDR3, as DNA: TGCGCCAGCAGTCAAGGTTCGGTCTACCGAGGTTATGGCTACACCTTC. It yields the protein CASSQGSVYRGYGYTF.

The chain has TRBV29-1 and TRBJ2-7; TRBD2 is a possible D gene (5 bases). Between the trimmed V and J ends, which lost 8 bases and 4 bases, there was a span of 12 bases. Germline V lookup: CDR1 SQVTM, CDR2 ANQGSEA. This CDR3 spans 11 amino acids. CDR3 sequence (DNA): TGCAGCATTGCCGCGGGTTACGAGCAGTACTTC. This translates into CSIAAGYEQYF.

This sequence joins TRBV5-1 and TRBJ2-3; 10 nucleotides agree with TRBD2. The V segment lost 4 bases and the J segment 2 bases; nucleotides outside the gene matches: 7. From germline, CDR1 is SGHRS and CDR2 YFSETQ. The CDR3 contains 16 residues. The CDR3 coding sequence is TGCGCCAGCAGCCCGGCTAGCGGGGGAGCCACAGATACGCAGTATTTT. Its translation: CASSPASGGATDTQYF.

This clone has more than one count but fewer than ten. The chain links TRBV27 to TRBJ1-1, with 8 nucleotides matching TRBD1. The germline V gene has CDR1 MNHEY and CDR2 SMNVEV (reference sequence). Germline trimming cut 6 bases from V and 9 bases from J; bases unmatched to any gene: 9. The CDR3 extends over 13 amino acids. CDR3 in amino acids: CASRVGQGKQAFF. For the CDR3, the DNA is TGTGCCAGCAGGGTAGGACAGGGTAAACAAGCTTTCTTT.

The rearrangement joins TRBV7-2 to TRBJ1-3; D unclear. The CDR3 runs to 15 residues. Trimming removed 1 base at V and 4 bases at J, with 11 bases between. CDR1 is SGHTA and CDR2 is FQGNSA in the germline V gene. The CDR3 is CASSLGSGKGNTIYF. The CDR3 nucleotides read TGTGCCAGCAGCTTAGGTTCGGGGAAAGGAAACACCATATATTTT.

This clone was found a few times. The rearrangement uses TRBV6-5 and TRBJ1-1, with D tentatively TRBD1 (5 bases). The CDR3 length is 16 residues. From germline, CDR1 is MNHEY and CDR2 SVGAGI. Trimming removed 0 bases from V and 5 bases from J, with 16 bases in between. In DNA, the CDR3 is TGTGCCAGCAGTTACTCTGCTTATGGGGGAGGGACTGAAGCTTTCTTT. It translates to CASSYSAYGGGTEAFF.

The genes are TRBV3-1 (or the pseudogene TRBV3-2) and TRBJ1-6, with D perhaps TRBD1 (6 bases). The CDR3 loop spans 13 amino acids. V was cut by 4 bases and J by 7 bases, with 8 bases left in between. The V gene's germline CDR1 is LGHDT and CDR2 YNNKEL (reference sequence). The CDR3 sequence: CASSPTGNSPLHF. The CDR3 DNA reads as TGTGCCAGCAGCCCCACAGGGAATTCACCCCTCCACTTT.

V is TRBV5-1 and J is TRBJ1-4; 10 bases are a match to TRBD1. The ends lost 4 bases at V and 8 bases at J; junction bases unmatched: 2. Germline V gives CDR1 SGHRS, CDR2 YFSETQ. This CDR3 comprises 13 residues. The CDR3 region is CASSVGQGEKLFF. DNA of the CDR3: TGCGCCAGCAGCGTGGGACAGGGGGAAAAACTGTTTTTT.

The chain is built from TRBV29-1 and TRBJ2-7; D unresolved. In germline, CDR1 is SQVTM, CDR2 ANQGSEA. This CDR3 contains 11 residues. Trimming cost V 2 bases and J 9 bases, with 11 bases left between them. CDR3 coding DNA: TGCAGCGTTGAAAATGGTCTCGGGCAGTACTTC. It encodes CSVENGLGQYF.

CDR3 loop: CASSFGDSNTGELFF. The CDR3 region has the DNA TGCGCCAGCAGCTTTGGGGACAGTAACACCGGGGAGCTGTTTTTT. The chain recombines TRBV5-1 with TRBJ2-2, with 7 positions matching TRBD1. V trimming: 2 bases; J trimming: 2 bases; junction bases outside the gene matches: 3. The CDR3 totals 15 residues. CDR1 and CDR2 from the germline V gene are SGHRS and YFSETQ. Full variable domain (missing parts from reference TRBV5-1 and TRBJ2-2): KAGVTQTPRYLIKTRGQQVTLSCSPISGHRSVSWYQQTPGQGLQFLFEYFSETQRNKGNFPGRFSGRQFSNSRSEMNVSTLELGDSALYLCASSFGDSNTGELFFGEGSRLTVL.

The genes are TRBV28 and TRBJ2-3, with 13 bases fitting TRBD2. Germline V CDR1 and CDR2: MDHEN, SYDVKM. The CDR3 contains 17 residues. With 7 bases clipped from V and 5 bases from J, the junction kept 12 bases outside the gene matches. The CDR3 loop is CASTRMTSGGPLDTQYF. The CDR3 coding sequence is TGTGCCAGCACTCGTATGACTAGCGGGGGGCCATTAGATACGCAGTATTTT.

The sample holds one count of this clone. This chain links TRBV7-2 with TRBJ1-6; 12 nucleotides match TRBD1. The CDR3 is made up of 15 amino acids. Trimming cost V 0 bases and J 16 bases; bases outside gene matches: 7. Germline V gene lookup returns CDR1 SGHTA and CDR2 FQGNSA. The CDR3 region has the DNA TGTGCCAGCAGCTTAGCTTTGGGACAGGGGGCCCCACTCCACTTT. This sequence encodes CASSLALGQGAPLHF.

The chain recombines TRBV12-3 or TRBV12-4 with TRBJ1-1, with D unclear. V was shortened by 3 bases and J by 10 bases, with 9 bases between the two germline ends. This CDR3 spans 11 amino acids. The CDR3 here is CASSFQLTAFF. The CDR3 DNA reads TGTGCCAGCAGTTTTCAGTTAACAGCTTTCTTT.

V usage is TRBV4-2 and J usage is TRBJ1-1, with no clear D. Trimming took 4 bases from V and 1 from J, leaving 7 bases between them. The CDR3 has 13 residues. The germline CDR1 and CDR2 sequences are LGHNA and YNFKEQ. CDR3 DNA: TGTGCCAGCAGCCCCCTCAGGAACACTGAAGCTTTCTTT. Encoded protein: CASSPLRNTEAFF.

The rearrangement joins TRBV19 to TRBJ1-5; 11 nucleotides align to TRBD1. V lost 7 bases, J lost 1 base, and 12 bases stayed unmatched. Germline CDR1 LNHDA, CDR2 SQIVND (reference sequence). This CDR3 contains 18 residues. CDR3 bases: TGTGCCAGTACTCCGCCGGGACAGGGGGTTGTGAGCAATCAGCCCCAGCATTTT. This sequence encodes CASTPPGQGVVSNQPQHF.

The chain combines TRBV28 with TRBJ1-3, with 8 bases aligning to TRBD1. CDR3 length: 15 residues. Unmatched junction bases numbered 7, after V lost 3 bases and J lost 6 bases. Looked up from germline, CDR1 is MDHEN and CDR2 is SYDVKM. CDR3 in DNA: TGTGCCAGCAGTTTCCCAGGGGGCCTCGCAAACACCATATATTTT. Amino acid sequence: CASSFPGGLANTIYF.

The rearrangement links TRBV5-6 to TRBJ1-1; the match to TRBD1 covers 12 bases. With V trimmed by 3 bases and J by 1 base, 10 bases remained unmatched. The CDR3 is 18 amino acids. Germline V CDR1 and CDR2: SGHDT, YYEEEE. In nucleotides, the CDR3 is TGTGCCAGCAGCTCGGTCGGGACAGGGGGCGCAGGGAACACTGAAGCTTTCTTT. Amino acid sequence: CASSSVGTGGAGNTEAFF.

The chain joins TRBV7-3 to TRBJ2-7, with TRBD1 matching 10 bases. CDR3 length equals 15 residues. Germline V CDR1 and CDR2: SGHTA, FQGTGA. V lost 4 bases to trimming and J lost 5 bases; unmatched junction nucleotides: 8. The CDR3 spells CASSSGDRGHNEQYF. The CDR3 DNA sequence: TGTGCCAGCAGCTCCGGAGACAGGGGGCATAACGAGCAGTACTTC.